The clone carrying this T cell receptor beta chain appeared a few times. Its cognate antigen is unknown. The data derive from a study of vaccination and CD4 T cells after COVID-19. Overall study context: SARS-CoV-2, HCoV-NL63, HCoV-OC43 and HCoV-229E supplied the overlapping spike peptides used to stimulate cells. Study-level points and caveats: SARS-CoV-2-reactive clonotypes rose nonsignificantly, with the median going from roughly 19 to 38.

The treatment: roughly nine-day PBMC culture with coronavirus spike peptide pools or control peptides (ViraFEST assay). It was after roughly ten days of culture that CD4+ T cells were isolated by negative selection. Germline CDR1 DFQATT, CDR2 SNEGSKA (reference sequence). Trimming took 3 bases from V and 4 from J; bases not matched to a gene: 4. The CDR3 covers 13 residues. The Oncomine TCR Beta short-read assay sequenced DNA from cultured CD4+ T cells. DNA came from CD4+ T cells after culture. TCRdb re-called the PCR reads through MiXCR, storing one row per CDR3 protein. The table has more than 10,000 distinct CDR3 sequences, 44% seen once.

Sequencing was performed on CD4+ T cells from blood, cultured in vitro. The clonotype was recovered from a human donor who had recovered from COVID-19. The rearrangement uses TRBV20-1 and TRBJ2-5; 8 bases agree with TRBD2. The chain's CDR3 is CSASGTRAETQYF. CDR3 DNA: TGCAGTGCTAGCGGGACTAGGGCAGAGACCCAGTACTTC.